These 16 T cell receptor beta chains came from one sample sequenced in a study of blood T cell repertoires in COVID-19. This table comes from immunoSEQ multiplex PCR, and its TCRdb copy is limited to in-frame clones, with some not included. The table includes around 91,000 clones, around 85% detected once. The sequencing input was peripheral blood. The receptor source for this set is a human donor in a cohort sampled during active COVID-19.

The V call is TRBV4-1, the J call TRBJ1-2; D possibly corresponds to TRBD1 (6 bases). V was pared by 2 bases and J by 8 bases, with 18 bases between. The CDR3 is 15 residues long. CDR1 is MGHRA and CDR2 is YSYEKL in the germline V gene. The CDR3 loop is CASSQNFGEGGGYTF. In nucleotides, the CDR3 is TGCGCCAGCAGCCAAAATTTCGGGGAGGGGGGGGGCTACACCTTC.

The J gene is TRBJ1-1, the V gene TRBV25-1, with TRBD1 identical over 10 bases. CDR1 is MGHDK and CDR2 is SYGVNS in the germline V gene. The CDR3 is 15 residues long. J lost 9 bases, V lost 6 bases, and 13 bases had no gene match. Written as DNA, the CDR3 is TGTGCCAGCAGACTATCGACAGGGGGCGCGATAAAAGCTTTCTTT. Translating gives CASRLSTGGAIKAFF.

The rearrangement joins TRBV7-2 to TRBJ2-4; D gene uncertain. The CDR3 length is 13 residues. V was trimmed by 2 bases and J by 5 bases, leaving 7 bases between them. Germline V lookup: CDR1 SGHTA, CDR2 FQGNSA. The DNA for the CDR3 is TGTGCCAGCAGCTTATCGAGGCAAAACATTCAGTACTTC. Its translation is CASSLSRQNIQYF.

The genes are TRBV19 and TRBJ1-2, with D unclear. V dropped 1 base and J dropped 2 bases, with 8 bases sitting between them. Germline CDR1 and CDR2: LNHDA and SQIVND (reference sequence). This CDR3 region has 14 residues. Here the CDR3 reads CASSIGRENYGYTF. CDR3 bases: TGTGCCAGTAGTATAGGCCGGGAAAACTATGGCTACACCTTC.

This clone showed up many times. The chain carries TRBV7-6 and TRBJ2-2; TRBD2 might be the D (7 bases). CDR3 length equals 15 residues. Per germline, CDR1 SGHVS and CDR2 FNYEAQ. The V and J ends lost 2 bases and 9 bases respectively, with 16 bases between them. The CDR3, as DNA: TGTGCCAGCAGCTTAATCTCAGGGGAGGGCCGGGAGCTGTTTTTT. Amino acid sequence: CASSLISGEGRELFF.

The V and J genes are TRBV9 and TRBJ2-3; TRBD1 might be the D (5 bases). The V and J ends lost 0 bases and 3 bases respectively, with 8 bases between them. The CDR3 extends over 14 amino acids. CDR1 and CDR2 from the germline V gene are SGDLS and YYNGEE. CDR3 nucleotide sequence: TGTGCCAGCAGCGTAGGGGGCAAGACAGATACGCAGTATTTT. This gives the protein CASSVGGKTDTQYF.

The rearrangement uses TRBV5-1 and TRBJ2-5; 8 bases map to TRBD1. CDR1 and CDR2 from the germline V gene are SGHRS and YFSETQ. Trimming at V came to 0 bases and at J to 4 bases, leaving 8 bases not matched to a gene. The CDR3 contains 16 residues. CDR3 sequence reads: CASSLVATGVRETQYF. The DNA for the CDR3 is TGCGCCAGCAGCTTGGTGGCGACAGGGGTGCGAGAGACCCAGTACTTC.

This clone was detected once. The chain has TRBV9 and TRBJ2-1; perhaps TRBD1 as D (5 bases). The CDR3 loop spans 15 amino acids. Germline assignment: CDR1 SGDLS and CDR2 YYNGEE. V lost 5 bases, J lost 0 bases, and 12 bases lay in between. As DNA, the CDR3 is TGTGCCAGCAGTTTTGGGGCAAGCTCCTACAATGAGCAGTTCTTC. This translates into CASSFGASSYNEQFF.

CDR3 nucleotide sequence: TGCGCCAGCAGCTTGGATGGGACAGGGGAGCAGTACTTC. It specifies CASSLDGTGEQYF. The chain carries TRBV5-1 and TRBJ2-7; 9 nucleotides align to TRBD1. The CDR3 sequence is 13 residues long. CDR1 is SGHRS and CDR2 is YFSETQ in the germline V gene. Germline trimming cut 0 bases from V and 7 bases from J; bases unmatched to any gene: 2.

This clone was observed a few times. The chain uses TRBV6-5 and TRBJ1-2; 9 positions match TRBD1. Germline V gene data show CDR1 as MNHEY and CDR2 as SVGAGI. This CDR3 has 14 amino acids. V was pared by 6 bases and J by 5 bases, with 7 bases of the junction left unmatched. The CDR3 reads CASSRDRAPYGYTF. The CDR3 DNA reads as TGTGCCAGCAGCCGGGACAGGGCTCCATATGGCTACACCTTC.

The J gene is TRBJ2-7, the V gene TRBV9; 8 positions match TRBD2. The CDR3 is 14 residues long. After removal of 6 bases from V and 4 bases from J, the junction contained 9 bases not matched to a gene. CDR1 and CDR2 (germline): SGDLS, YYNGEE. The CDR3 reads CASNPSGGPYEQYF. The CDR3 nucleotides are TGTGCCAGCAACCCCAGCGGGGGCCCTTACGAGCAGTACTTC.

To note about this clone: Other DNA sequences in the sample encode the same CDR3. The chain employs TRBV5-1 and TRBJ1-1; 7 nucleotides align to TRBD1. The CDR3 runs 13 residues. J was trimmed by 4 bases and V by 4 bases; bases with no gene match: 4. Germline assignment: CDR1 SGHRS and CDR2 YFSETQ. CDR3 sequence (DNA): TGCGCCAGCAGCCCGGGGACAGCCACTGAAGCTTTCTTT. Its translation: CASSPGTATEAFF. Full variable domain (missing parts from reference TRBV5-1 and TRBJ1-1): KAGVTQTPRYLIKTRGQQVTLSCSPISGHRSVSWYQQTPGQGLQFLFEYFSETQRNKGNFPGRFSGRQFSNSRSEMNVSTLELGDSALYLCASSPGTATEAFFGQGTRLTVV.

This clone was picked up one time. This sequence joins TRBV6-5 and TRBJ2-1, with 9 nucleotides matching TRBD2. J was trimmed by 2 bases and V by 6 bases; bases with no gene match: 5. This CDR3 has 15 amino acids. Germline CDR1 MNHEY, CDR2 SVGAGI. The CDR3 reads CASSPWTSAYNEQFF. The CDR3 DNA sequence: TGTGCCAGCAGCCCCTGGACTAGCGCCTACAATGAGCAGTTCTTC.

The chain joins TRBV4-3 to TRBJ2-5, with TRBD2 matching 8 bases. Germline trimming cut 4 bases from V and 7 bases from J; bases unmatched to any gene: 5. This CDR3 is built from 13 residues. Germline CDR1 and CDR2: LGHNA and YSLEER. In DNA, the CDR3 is TGCGCCAGCAGCCGGGAGCTAGCGGGGACCCAGTACTTC. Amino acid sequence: CASSRELAGTQYF.

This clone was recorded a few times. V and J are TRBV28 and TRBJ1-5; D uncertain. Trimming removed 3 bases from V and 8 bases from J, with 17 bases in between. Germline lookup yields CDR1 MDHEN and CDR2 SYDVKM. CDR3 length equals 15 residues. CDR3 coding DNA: TGTGCCAGCAGTTTGTCGGGAAATTCCTGGAAGCCCCAGCATTTT. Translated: CASSLSGNSWKPQHF.

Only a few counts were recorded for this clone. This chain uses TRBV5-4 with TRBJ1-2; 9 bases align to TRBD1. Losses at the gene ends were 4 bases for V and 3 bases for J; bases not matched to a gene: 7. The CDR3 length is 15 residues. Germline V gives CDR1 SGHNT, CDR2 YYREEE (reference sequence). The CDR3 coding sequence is TGTGCCAGCAGCAGGGGACAGGGTACCGACTATGGCTACACCTTC. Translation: CASSRGQGTDYGYTF.